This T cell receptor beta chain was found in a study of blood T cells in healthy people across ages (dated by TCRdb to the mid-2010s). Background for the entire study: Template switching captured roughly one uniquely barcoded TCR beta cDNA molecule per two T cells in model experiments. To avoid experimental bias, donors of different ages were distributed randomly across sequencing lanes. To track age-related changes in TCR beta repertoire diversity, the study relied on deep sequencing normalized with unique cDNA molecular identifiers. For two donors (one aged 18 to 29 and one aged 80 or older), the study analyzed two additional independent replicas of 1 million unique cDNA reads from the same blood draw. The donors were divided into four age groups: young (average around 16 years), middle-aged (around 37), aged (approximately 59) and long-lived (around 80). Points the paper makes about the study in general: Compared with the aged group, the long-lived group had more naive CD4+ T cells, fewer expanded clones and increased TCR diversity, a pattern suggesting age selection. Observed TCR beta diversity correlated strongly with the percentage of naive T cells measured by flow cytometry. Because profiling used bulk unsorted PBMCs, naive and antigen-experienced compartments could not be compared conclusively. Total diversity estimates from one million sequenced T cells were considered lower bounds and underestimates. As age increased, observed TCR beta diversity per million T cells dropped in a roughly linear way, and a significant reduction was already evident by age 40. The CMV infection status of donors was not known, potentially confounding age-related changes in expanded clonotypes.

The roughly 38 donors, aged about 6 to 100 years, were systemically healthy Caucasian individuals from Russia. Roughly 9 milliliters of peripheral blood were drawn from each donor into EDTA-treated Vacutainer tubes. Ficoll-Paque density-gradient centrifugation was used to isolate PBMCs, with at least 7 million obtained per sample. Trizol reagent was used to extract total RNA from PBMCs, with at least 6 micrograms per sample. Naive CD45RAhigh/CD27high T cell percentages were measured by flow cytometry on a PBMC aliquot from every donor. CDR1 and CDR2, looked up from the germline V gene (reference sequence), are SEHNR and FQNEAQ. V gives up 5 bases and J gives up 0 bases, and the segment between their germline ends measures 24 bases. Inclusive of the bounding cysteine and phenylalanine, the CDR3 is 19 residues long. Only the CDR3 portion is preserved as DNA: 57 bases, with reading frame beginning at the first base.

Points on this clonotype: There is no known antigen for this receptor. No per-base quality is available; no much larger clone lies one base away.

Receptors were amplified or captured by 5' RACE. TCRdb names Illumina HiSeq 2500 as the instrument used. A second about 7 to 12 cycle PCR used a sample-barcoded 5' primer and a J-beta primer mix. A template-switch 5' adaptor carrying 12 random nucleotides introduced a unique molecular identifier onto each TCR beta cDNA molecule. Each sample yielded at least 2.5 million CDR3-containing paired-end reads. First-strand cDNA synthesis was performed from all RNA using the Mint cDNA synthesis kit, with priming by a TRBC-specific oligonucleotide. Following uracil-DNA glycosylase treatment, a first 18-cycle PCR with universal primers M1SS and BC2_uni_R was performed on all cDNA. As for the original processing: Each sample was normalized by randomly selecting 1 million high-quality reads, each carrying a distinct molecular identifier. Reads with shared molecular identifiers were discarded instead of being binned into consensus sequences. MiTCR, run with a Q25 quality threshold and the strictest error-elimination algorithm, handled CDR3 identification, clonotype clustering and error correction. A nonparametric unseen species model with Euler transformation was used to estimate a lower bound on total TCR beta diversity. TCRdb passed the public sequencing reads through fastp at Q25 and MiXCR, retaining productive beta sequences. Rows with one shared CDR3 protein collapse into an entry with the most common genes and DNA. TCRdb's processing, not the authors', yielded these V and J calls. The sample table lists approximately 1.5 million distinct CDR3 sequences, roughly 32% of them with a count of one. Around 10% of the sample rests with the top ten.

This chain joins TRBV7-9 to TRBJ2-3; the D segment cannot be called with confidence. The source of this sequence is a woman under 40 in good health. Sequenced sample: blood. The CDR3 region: CASSLWSLDGLVSTDTQYF. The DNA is TGTGCCAGCAGCCTATGGAGTCTAGATGGGTTGGTTAGCACAGATACGCAGTATTTT. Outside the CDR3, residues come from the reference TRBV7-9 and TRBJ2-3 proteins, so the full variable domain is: DTGVSQNPRHKITKRGQNVTFRCDPISEHNRLYWYRQTLGQGPEFLTYFQNEAQLEKSRLLSDRFSAERPKGSFSTLEIQRTEQGDSAMYLCASSLWSLDGLVSTDTQYFGPGTRLTVL.